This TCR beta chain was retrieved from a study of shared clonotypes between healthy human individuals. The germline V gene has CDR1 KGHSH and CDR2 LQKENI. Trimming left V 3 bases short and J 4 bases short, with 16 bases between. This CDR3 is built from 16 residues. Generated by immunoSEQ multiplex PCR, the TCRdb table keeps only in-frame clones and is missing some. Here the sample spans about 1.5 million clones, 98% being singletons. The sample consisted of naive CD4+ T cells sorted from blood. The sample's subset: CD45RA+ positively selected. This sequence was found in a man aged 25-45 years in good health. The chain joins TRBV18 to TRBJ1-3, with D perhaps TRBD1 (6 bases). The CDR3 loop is CASSPQPQGLGNTIYF. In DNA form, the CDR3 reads TGTGCCAGCTCACCCCAACCTCAGGGGCTCGGAAACACCATATATTTT.